The rows below give T cell receptor beta chains drawn from one sample of a study of Ad26.COV2.S vaccination and SARS-CoV-2 variants. Measured with immunoSEQ multiplex PCR; TCRdb has only the in-frame clones, and not every one. The sample records 380,000 or so clones, 80% to 90% being singletons. The sample consisted of peripheral blood, taken in a trial of Ad26.COV2.S vaccine versus placebo. These receptors were taken from a person aged 18 to 65 who received the Ad26.COV2.S COVID-19 vaccine or a placebo. Each CDR3 is given with its conserved first and last residue. Fields, in order: CDR3 length, clone size, J gene, V gene, D gene, CDR3 DNA, CDR3 protein. A D gene is named only where the DNA matches it firmly. Size is stated for part of the rows, as once, few or many counts, or as a class when the clone is expanded.

cdr3_length: 17
clone_size: NA
j_call: TRBJ2-7
v_call: TRBV4-2
d_call: NA
cdr3_nt: TGTGCCAGCAGCCGTCCACGCCGGGACTTTTCCTCCTACGAGCAGTACTTC
cdr3_aa: CASSRPRRDFSSYEQYF

cdr3_length: 17
clone_size: NA
j_call: TRBJ1-6
v_call: TRBV23-1
d_call: TRBD1
cdr3_nt: TGCGCCAGCAGTAAGGGGGACAGGGAACCCTATAATTCACCCCTCCACTTT
cdr3_aa: CASSKGDREPYNSPLHF

cdr3_length: 15
clone_size: NA
j_call: TRBJ2-5
v_call: TRBV5-1
d_call: NA
cdr3_nt: TGCGCCAGCAGCTACCCGTTAGGGGTAGAGGAGACCCAGTACTTC
cdr3_aa: CASSYPLGVEETQYF

cdr3_length: 16
clone_size: NA
j_call: TRBJ2-1
v_call: TRBV7-2
d_call: TRBD2
cdr3_nt: TGTGCCAGCAGCTTAGGCGGGGGGCTATCCTACAATGAGCAGTTCTTC
cdr3_aa: CASSLGGGLSYNEQFF

cdr3_length: 13
clone_size: once
j_call: TRBJ2-5
v_call: TRBV9
d_call: TRBD1
cdr3_nt: TGTGCCAGCAGCGTCCGACAGGGGGGGACCCAGTACTTC
cdr3_aa: CASSVRQGGTQYF

cdr3_length: 10
clone_size: many
j_call: TRBJ2-7
v_call: TRBV14
d_call: NA
cdr3_nt: TGTGCCAGCAGCGGGGAGGAGCAGTACTTC
cdr3_aa: CASSGEEQYF

cdr3_length: 15
clone_size: NA
j_call: TRBJ1-2
v_call: TRBV5-6
d_call: NA
cdr3_nt: TGTGCCAGCAGCCCGGGTGCGGGACTCCTTGGCGGCTACACCTTC
cdr3_aa: CASSPGAGLLGGYTF

cdr3_length: 12
clone_size: NA
j_call: TRBJ1-2
v_call: TRBV18
d_call: NA
cdr3_nt: TGTGCCAGCCCCCAGGAGACGGGTGGCTACACCTTC
cdr3_aa: CASPQETGGYTF

cdr3_length: 15
clone_size: NA
j_call: TRBJ2-4
v_call: TRBV30
d_call: TRBD2
cdr3_nt: TGTGCCTGGAGCGGAACGGGACTAGCAAGAAACATTCAGTACTTC
cdr3_aa: CAWSGTGLARNIQYF

cdr3_length: 16
clone_size: NA
j_call: TRBJ2-2
v_call: TRBV6-6
d_call: NA
cdr3_nt: TGTGCCAGCAGTTACTCGAGGGCTCGTGGCGCCGGGGAGCTGTTTTTT
cdr3_aa: CASSYSRARGAGELFF

cdr3_length: 17
clone_size: NA
j_call: TRBJ1-3
v_call: TRBV23-1
d_call: NA
cdr3_nt: TGCGCCAGCAGTCAATCGGTTGGTTGGGGATCTGGAAACACCATATATTTT
cdr3_aa: CASSQSVGWGSGNTIYF

cdr3_length: 12
clone_size: NA
j_call: TRBJ2-2
v_call: TRBV3-1/TRBV3-2
d_call: NA
cdr3_nt: TGTGCCAGCAGCCCCCGGGGCGGGGAGCTGTTTTTT
cdr3_aa: CASSPRGGELFF

cdr3_length: 14
clone_size: few
j_call: TRBJ1-1
v_call: TRBV9
d_call: NA
cdr3_nt: TGTGCCAGCAGCGTACAGGATCACAACACTGAAGCTTTCTTT
cdr3_aa: CASSVQDHNTEAFF

cdr3_length: 18
clone_size: NA
j_call: TRBJ2-3
v_call: TRBV9
d_call: TRBD2
cdr3_nt: TGTGCCAGCAGCGTAGTAGCAGGAGCGGGAGTGGGAACAGATACGCAGTATTTT
cdr3_aa: CASSVVAGAGVGTDTQYF

cdr3_length: 16
clone_size: NA
j_call: TRBJ1-4
v_call: TRBV19
d_call: NA
cdr3_nt: TGTGCCAGTAGTATAGAGGCGGTTGCAACTAATGAAAAACTGTTTTTT
cdr3_aa: CASSIEAVATNEKLFF

cdr3_length: 16
clone_size: NA
j_call: TRBJ2-3
v_call: TRBV19
d_call: TRBD2
cdr3_nt: TGTGCCAGTAGTAGCCCCGGGGGGTGGGTGAGAGATACGCAGTATTTT
cdr3_aa: CASSSPGGWVRDTQYF

cdr3_length: 14
clone_size: NA
j_call: TRBJ1-1
v_call: TRBV6-5
d_call: TRBD1
cdr3_nt: TGTGCCAGCACCGACAGGGGGCGGAACACTGAAGCTTTCTTT
cdr3_aa: CASTDRGRNTEAFF

cdr3_length: 14
clone_size: once
j_call: TRBJ1-2
v_call: TRBV6-5
d_call: TRBD1
cdr3_nt: TGTGCCAGCAGCCCAGGGGGCTTGGTCTATGGCTACACCTTC
cdr3_aa: CASSPGGLVYGYTF

cdr3_length: 16
clone_size: NA
j_call: TRBJ1-4
v_call: TRBV2
d_call: NA
cdr3_nt: TGTGCCAGCAGTAGACCCAACAGTGCAACTAATGAAAAACTGTTTTTT
cdr3_aa: CASSRPNSATNEKLFF

cdr3_length: 11
clone_size: many
j_call: TRBJ2-7
v_call: TRBV27
d_call: NA
cdr3_nt: TGTGCCAGCAGTTTAAGCTACGAGCAGTACTTC
cdr3_aa: CASSLSYEQYF

cdr3_length: 15
clone_size: NA
j_call: TRBJ2-5
v_call: TRBV5-1
d_call: TRBD1
cdr3_nt: TGCGCCAGCAGATCCGAACAGGGGTCTGAGGAGACCCAGTACTTC
cdr3_aa: CASRSEQGSEETQYF

cdr3_length: 17
clone_size: NA
j_call: TRBJ1-1
v_call: TRBV9
d_call: NA
cdr3_nt: TGTGCCAGCAGCGCTCTCTTGATCGGGGGCATGAACACTGAAGCTTTCTTT
cdr3_aa: CASSALLIGGMNTEAFF

cdr3_length: 12
clone_size: NA
j_call: TRBJ2-1
v_call: TRBV7-2
d_call: NA
cdr3_nt: TGTGCCACCGCAGCTTGGGACAATGAGCAGTTCTTC
cdr3_aa: CATAAWDNEQFF

cdr3_length: 14
clone_size: NA
j_call: TRBJ1-1
v_call: TRBV5-4
d_call: NA
cdr3_nt: TGTGCCAGCAGCCCGGACAGAGGAAACACTGAAGCTTTCTTT
cdr3_aa: CASSPDRGNTEAFF

cdr3_length: 13
clone_size: NA
j_call: TRBJ2-7
v_call: TRBV5-5
d_call: NA
cdr3_nt: TGTGCCAGCAGCTTGCTGGGGGCGCACGAGCAGTACTTC
cdr3_aa: CASSLLGAHEQYF

cdr3_length: 13
clone_size: few
j_call: TRBJ1-1
v_call: TRBV12-5
d_call: NA
cdr3_nt: TGTGCTAGTGACCAGACAGTAAACACTGAAGCTTTCTTT
cdr3_aa: CASDQTVNTEAFF

cdr3_length: 18
clone_size: NA
j_call: TRBJ1-5
v_call: TRBV19
d_call: NA
cdr3_nt: TGTGCCAGTAGTCCCAGGCGCAGACCAATCTCGGGCAATCAGCCCCAGCATTTT
cdr3_aa: CASSPRRRPISGNQPQHF

cdr3_length: 14
clone_size: NA
j_call: TRBJ2-2
v_call: TRBV3-1/TRBV3-2
d_call: NA
cdr3_nt: TGTGCCAGCAGCCCGGGAGTGCTGCCCGGGGAGCTGTTTTTT
cdr3_aa: CASSPGVLPGELFF

cdr3_length: 13
clone_size: once
j_call: TRBJ1-1
v_call: TRBV21-1
d_call: NA
cdr3_nt: TGTGCCAGCACTTTAAGAGGAAGCACTGAAGCTTTCTTT
cdr3_aa: CASTLRGSTEAFF

cdr3_length: 15
clone_size: NA
j_call: TRBJ2-7
v_call: TRBV11-2
d_call: NA
cdr3_nt: TGTGCCAGCAGCCCTCCCGGGACCCTACGAAGCCAGCAGTACTTC
cdr3_aa: CASSPPGTLRSQQYF

cdr3_length: 13
clone_size: NA
j_call: TRBJ1-1
v_call: TRBV12-3/TRBV12-4
d_call: NA
cdr3_nt: TGTGCCAGCAGTTTTATATGGGACACTGAAGCTTTCTTT
cdr3_aa: CASSFIWDTEAFF

cdr3_length: 14
clone_size: NA
j_call: TRBJ2-6
v_call: TRBV18
d_call: NA
cdr3_nt: TGTGCCAGCTCCCAAAACTCTGGGGCCAACGTCCTGACTTTC
cdr3_aa: CASSQNSGANVLTF

cdr3_length: 14
clone_size: once
j_call: TRBJ1-5
v_call: TRBV5-1
d_call: NA
cdr3_nt: TGCGCCAGCAGCTGGCAGGGGATGGGTCAGCCCCAGCATTTT
cdr3_aa: CASSWQGMGQPQHF

cdr3_length: 13
clone_size: NA
j_call: TRBJ1-2
v_call: TRBV3-1/TRBV3-2
d_call: NA
cdr3_nt: TGTGCCAGCGCCGACAGTGGTGAGGGGCCGGGCACCTTC
cdr3_aa: CASADSGEGPGTF

cdr3_length: 16
clone_size: few
j_call: TRBJ2-7
v_call: TRBV19
d_call: NA
cdr3_nt: TGTGCCAGTAGTACCCACCGGGGGTCCTACGCCTACGAGCAGTACTTC
cdr3_aa: CASSTHRGSYAYEQYF

cdr3_length: 14
clone_size: few
j_call: TRBJ2-1
v_call: TRBV19
d_call: TRBD1
cdr3_nt: TGTGCCAGTAGTATCCGGGGACAGGGCGATGAGCAGTTCTTC
cdr3_aa: CASSIRGQGDEQFF